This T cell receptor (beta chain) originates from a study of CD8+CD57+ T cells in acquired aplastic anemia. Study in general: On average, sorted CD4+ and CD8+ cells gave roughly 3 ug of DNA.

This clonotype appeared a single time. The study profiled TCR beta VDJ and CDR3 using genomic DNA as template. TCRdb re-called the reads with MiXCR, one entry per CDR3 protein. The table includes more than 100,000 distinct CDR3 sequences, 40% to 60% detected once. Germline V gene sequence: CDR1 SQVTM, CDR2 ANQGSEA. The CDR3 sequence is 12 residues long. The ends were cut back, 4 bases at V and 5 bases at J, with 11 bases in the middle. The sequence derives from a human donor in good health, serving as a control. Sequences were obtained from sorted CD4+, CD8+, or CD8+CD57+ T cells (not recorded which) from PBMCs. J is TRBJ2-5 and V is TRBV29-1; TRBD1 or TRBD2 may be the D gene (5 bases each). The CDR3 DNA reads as TGCAGCGTTGTTTCAGGGACGGAGACCCAGTACTTC. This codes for CSVVSGTETQYF.